What follows is one TCR beta chain and its context. These data are taken from a study of blood T cell repertoires in COVID-19. J was trimmed by 4 bases and V by 8 bases; bases with no gene match: 6. This CDR3 is 13 amino acids long. Looked up from germline, CDR1 is SNHLY and CDR2 is FYNNEI. Profiled with immunoSEQ multiplex PCR; TCRdb holds only in-frame clones, not every one. The data contain around 190,000 clones, 80% to 85% of them singletons. The chain combines TRBV2 with TRBJ2-7, with TRBD1 matching over 9 bases. This sequence was found in a woman between 70 and 85 years old with COVID-19, enrolled during active disease. The sample consisted of peripheral blood. CDR3 sequence (DNA): TGTGCCAGCGGGCGGGACAGGGCGTACGAGCAGTACTTC. This sequence encodes CASGRDRAYEQYF.